Below are 26 T cell receptor beta chains sequenced from a single sample in a study of shared clonotypes between healthy human individuals. Repertoires were generated with immunoSEQ multiplex PCR, while TCRdb's copy carries only in-frame clones and drops some. The sample includes around 1,900,000 clones, about 93% seen only once; the top ten take approximately 1.6%. CD45RO negativity and positive selection for CCR7 defined naive CD8 cells, a population that excluded terminally differentiated effector memory CD45RA+ cells. What was sequenced was naive CD8+ T cells from PBMCs. All receptors derive from a man younger than 30 in good health. Some clones in this sample may be carry-over from other donors' samples.

This sequence joins TRBV7-7 and TRBJ2-7; either TRBD1 or TRBD2 may supply D (5 bases each). V was cut by 0 bases and J by 5 bases, with 8 bases left in between. The CDR3 is 13 amino acids. The germline V gene encodes CDR1 SSHAT and CDR2 FNYEAQ (reference sequence). The CDR3 sequence: CASSLAGAHEQYF. For the CDR3, the DNA is TGTGCCAGCAGCTTAGCCGGGGCCCACGAGCAGTACTTC.

A remark on this clone: This may be a read error, as it is one base from a much larger clone. The sample has other DNA sequences that encode this CDR3 too. V and J are TRBV27 and TRBJ2-3; D unclear. Trimming pared 6 bases from V and 2 bases from J, leaving 3 bases between. This CDR3 region has 11 residues. Germline V CDR1 and CDR2: MNHEY, SMNVEV (reference sequence). CDR3 sequence (DNA): TGTGCCAGCAGGTCCACAGATACGCAGTATTTT. It is translated as CASRSTDTQYF.

The chain uses TRBV27 and TRBJ2-1; D is possibly TRBD2 (6 bases). Germline V gene lookup returns CDR1 MNHEY and CDR2 SMNVEV (reference sequence). Trimming took 3 bases from V and 7 from J, leaving 16 bases between them. The CDR3 runs 15 residues. CDR3 residues: CASSFGGRPSNEQFF. DNA of the CDR3: TGTGCCAGCAGTTTTGGGGGGAGGCCCTCTAATGAGCAGTTCTTC.

This chain joins TRBV19 and TRBJ2-3; 9 bases agree with TRBD1. CDR3 length equals 15 residues. Trimming removed 4 bases from V and 4 bases from J; junction bases left unmatched: 6. CDR1 and CDR2 from the germline V gene are LNHDA and SQIVND (reference sequence). CDR3 protein: CASSTRDRVADTQYF. The CDR3 coding sequence is TGTGCCAGTAGTACCCGGGACAGGGTCGCAGATACGCAGTATTTT.

The rearrangement uses TRBV7-6 and TRBJ2-1, with a possible D match to TRBD2 (6 bases). V dropped 5 bases and J dropped 5 bases, with 13 bases sitting between them. There are 14 residues in the CDR3. Looked up from germline, CDR1 is SGHVS and CDR2 is FNYEAQ. The chain's CDR3 is CASSDRDSDNEQFF. CDR3 DNA sequence: TGTGCCAGCAGCGACCGGGACTCGGACAATGAGCAGTTCTTC.

The CDR3 sequence: CASSKRDGTGNTIYF. The CDR3 nucleotides read TGTGCCAGCAGCAAACGGGACGGGACGGGAAACACCATATATTTT. The chain has TRBV21-1 and TRBJ1-3. TRBV21-1 is shown as a pseudogene. This CDR3 comprises 15 residues.

This clone is a singleton in its sample. The gene calls are TRBV6-5 and TRBJ1-6, with 7 bases aligning to TRBD1. V was pared by 0 bases and J by 9 bases, with 8 bases of the junction left unmatched. Looked up from germline, CDR1 is MNHEY and CDR2 is SVGAGI. CDR3 length: 16 amino acids. The CDR3, as DNA: TGTGCCAGCAGTTACTCGGGGCAGGGGGGGATTTCACCCCTCCACTTT. It encodes CASSYSGQGGISPLHF.

This clone has just a few counts. The J gene is TRBJ2-1, the V gene TRBV15; unclear D gene. The CDR3 loop spans 13 amino acids. Germline V gene data show CDR1 as LNHNV and CDR2 as YYDKDF (reference sequence). The germline V and J ends were trimmed by 3 bases and 8 bases, with 11 bases remaining between them. Written as DNA, the CDR3 is TGTGCCACCAGCAGCGCTACTCGAGATGAGCAGTTCTTC. Translated: CATSSATRDEQFF.

J is TRBJ2-2 and V is TRBV27; D is perhaps TRBD2 (6 bases). The CDR3 runs 16 residues. Trimming took 5 bases from V and 4 from J, leaving 17 bases between them. Germline CDR1 reads MNHEY; CDR2 reads SMNVEV (reference sequence). The CDR3 DNA is TGTGCCAGCAGTCCTGCGATGGGGGAGGTCACCGGGGAGCTGTTTTTT. Translated: CASSPAMGEVTGELFF.

A note on this clone: The same CDR3 is also encoded by other DNA sequences in this sample. V gene TRBV9 combines with J gene TRBJ2-2; 8 bases agree with TRBD1. The CDR3 has 15 amino acids. Germline V gene sequence: CDR1 SGDLS, CDR2 YYNGEE. Germline trimming cut 3 bases from V and 1 base from J; bases unmatched to any gene: 2. CDR3 coding DNA: TGTGCCAGCAGCGCTGGACAGGGGAACACCGGGGAGCTGTTTTTT. It specifies CASSAGQGNTGELFF. The full variable domain, completed using reference TRBV9 and TRBJ2-2, is DSGVTQTPKHLITATGQRVTLRCSPRSGDLSVYWYQQSLDQGLQFLIQYYNGEERAKGNILERFSAQQFPDLHSELNLSSLELGDSALYFCASSAGQGNTGELFFGEGSRLTVL.

The rearrangement links TRBV19 to TRBJ2-3, with TRBD2 identical over 8 bases. The germline V gene has CDR1 LNHDA and CDR2 SQIVND (reference sequence). CDR3 length: 17 residues. Losses at the gene ends were 0 bases for V and 3 bases for J; bases not matched to a gene: 8. The DNA of the CDR3 is TGTGCCAGTAGTATAGAGGGGAGCGGGAGAGGTACAGATACGCAGTATTTT. Amino acids: CASSIEGSGRGTDTQYF.

The chain links TRBV13 to TRBJ2-7, with 9 bases that match TRBD1. The J segment lost 4 bases and the V segment lost 1 base, leaving 5 bases of the junction unmatched. The CDR3 spans 15 residues. CDR1 is PRHDT and CDR2 is FYEKMQ in the germline V gene (reference sequence). CDR3: CASSLAGTGYYEQYF. The CDR3 DNA sequence: TGTGCCAGCAGCTTAGCTGGGACAGGGTATTACGAGCAGTACTTC.

The J gene is TRBJ2-7, the V gene TRBV7-9, with 9 bases matching TRBD1. This CDR3 comprises 15 residues. Germline V gene lookup returns CDR1 SEHNR and CDR2 FQNEAQ (reference sequence). V dropped 3 bases and J dropped 4; count of bases not matched to a gene: 7. CDR3 protein: CASSFGDRVVYEQYF. The DNA of the CDR3 is TGTGCCAGCAGCTTCGGGGACAGGGTAGTTTACGAGCAGTACTTC.

DNA for the CDR3: TGTGCCAGCAGCTTGCAGCACTCAATGAACACTGAAGCTTTCTTT. It yields the protein CASSLQHSMNTEAFF. The chain joins TRBV5-6 to TRBJ1-1; unclear D gene. Trimming shortened V by 1 base and J by 0 bases, and 10 bases separated the two germline ends. Germline assignment: CDR1 SGHDT and CDR2 YYEEEE. The CDR3 contains 15 residues.

The chain recombines TRBV4-1 with TRBJ2-7, with 8 bases fitting TRBD2. This CDR3 region has 15 residues. J lost 0 bases, V lost 4 bases, and 5 bases had no gene match. Germline lookup yields CDR1 MGHRA and CDR2 YSYEKL. The CDR3 spells CASSRGAGGSYEQYF. The CDR3 bases are TGCGCCAGCAGCCGGGGGGCGGGAGGCTCCTACGAGCAGTACTTC.

The chain uses TRBV19 and TRBJ1-1; D unclear. Between the trimmed V and J ends, which lost 3 bases and 4 bases, there was a span of 12 bases. Germline assignment: CDR1 LNHDA and CDR2 SQIVND (reference sequence). The CDR3 covers 14 residues. The CDR3 protein is CASSIFPGGTEAFF. The CDR3 bases are TGTGCCAGTAGTATTTTCCCGGGAGGCACTGAAGCTTTCTTT.

The V gene is TRBV27, the J gene TRBJ2-7; the match to TRBD1 covers 7 bases. The CDR3 spans 15 residues. The junction had 6 bases not matched to a gene; V was cut back by 4 bases and J by 0 bases. Germline CDR1 is MNHEY and CDR2 is SMNVEV (reference sequence). The CDR3 here is CASSWQGGSSYEQYF. The CDR3 nucleotides are TGTGCCAGCAGTTGGCAAGGGGGCTCCTCCTACGAGCAGTACTTC.

The rearrangement joins TRBV7-8 to TRBJ2-1, with D possibly being TRBD2 (6 bases). Germline CDR1 SGHVS, CDR2 FQNEAQ. The CDR3 length is 15 residues. Trimming took 5 bases from V and 7 from J, leaving 18 bases between them. CDR3 loop: CASSPIAASGNEQFF. CDR3 DNA sequence: TGTGCCAGCAGCCCTATAGCGGCCTCGGGGAATGAGCAGTTCTTC.

The genes are TRBV5-6 and TRBJ2-7; D perhaps matches TRBD1 (5 bases). This CDR3 is 13 amino acids long. The germline gives CDR1 SGHDT, CDR2 YYEEEE. Trimming took 1 base from V and 5 from J, leaving 10 bases between them. The CDR3 coding sequence is TGTGCCAGCAGCTTGACAGGATCCAACGAGCAGTACTTC. Translated: CASSLTGSNEQYF.

The chain carries TRBV5-6 and TRBJ2-7; D perhaps matches TRBD2 (6 bases). V was clipped by 2 bases and J by 0 bases, with 12 bases between them. Per germline, CDR1 SGHDT and CDR2 YYEEEE. The CDR3 loop spans 15 amino acids. This CDR3 reads CASSFGTASSYEQYF. The DNA of the CDR3 is TGTGCCAGCAGCTTTGGGACTGCGAGCTCCTACGAGCAGTACTTC.

The chain links TRBV5-5 to TRBJ2-1; D gene uncertain. V dropped 1 base and J dropped 0 bases, with 8 bases sitting between them. The length of the CDR3 is 15 residues. Germline V gene data show CDR1 as SGHKS and CDR2 as YYEKEE (reference sequence). Here the CDR3 reads CASSLFKSSYNEQFF. DNA for the CDR3: TGTGCCAGCAGCTTGTTCAAAAGCTCCTACAATGAGCAGTTCTTC.

Concerning this clone itself: The same CDR3 also results from other DNA sequences found in this sample. This chain joins TRBV9 and TRBJ2-7; D gene uncertain. The germline CDR1 and CDR2 sequences are SGDLS and YYNGEE. V lost 0 bases, J lost 4 bases, and 11 bases lay in between. This CDR3 region has 14 residues. This chain's CDR3 is CASSVGGVGYEQYF. The CDR3 region has the DNA TGTGCCAGCAGCGTAGGAGGAGTGGGGTACGAGCAGTACTTC.

For the CDR3, the DNA is TGTGCCAGCAGTATCCTTACCTGGACAGGCACTGAAGCTTTCTTT. It codes for CASSILTWTGTEAFF. The chain has TRBV7-2 and TRBJ1-1, with 7 bases fitting TRBD1. The V segment lost 6 bases and the J segment 4 bases; nucleotides outside the gene matches: 11. The germline CDR1 and CDR2 sequences are SGHTA and FQGNSA. The CDR3 runs to 15 residues.

The chain uses TRBV30 and TRBJ2-1, with 8 bases identical to TRBD2. This CDR3 comprises 16 residues. Per the germline V gene, CDR1 is GTSNPN and CDR2 is SVGIG (reference sequence). The V gene end was trimmed by 7 bases and the J gene end by 0 bases; junction bases not matched to a gene: 11. CDR3 bases: TGTGCCTCCGGGGGGGTAGCGGGAAGCTCCTACAATGAGCAGTTCTTC. Its protein product is CASGGVAGSSYNEQFF. Using reference TRBV30 and TRBJ2-1 for the parts outside the CDR3, the full variable domain is SQTIHQWPATLVQPVGSPLSLECTVEGTSNPNLYWYRQAAGRGLQLLFYSVGIGQISSEVPQNLSASRPQDRQFILSSKKLLLSDSGFYLCASGGVAGSSYNEQFFGPGTRLTVL.

This clone was seen just once. The J gene is TRBJ1-1, the V gene TRBV19; 9 bases match TRBD1. The V gene end was trimmed by 2 bases and the J gene end by 0 bases; junction bases not matched to a gene: 7. The CDR3 consists of 17 residues. The germline CDR1 and CDR2 sequences are LNHDA and SQIVND (reference sequence). CDR3 residues: CASSIRWTGVMNTEAFF. The DNA of the CDR3 is TGTGCCAGTAGTATAAGGTGGACAGGGGTCATGAACACTGAAGCTTTCTTT.

V is TRBV10-3 and J is TRBJ1-1; D may be TRBD1 (5 bases). Germline-derived CDR1 and CDR2 are ENHRY and SYGVKD. Trimming pared 2 bases from V and 1 base from J, leaving 17 bases between. The CDR3 extends over 17 amino acids. The CDR3 DNA reads TGTGCCATCAGTGAGCTTACTCAGGGAGTTCGGAACACTGAAGCTTTCTTT. This gives the protein CAISELTQGVRNTEAFF.